A single sample is the source of the 11 T cell receptor beta chains below, sequenced in a study of CD8 T cells in ankylosing spondylitis. Study conclusions and caveats: The study identified a TCR beta motif of roughly eight highly homologous variants that appeared characteristic of ankylosing spondylitis blood.

TCRdb ran MiXCR on the 5' RACE reads and lists one entry per CDR3 protein. The sample holds some 140,000 distinct CDR3 sequences, approximately 17% seen once. Their cognate antigens are unknown. The sequenced sample consisted of blood, either unsorted or a sorted T cell fraction (not recorded which). The receptors come from a male donor with ankylosing spondylitis.

There are a few counts of this clonotype. This chain links TRBV6-2 or TRBV6-3 with TRBJ2-1, with 12 bases aligning to TRBD2. CDR3 length: 18 amino acids. Trimming removed 1 base from V and 2 bases from J; junction bases left unmatched: 6. Germline CDR1 MNHEY, CDR2 SVGEGT. DNA of the CDR3: TGTGCCAGCAGTTACTTTCTAGCGGGAGGGTTGGCCTACAATGAGCAGTTCTTC. It yields the protein CASSYFLAGGLAYNEQFF.

This clonotype has a handful of counts. The chain employs TRBV7-9 and TRBJ2-2; 7 positions agree with TRBD2. V lost 3 bases, J lost 1 base, and 8 bases stayed unmatched. The CDR3 runs to 17 residues. Germline assignment: CDR1 SEHNR and CDR2 FQNEAQ (reference sequence). The CDR3 DNA is TGTGCCAGCAGCTTGAGGGAGCGGGAAAAGAACACCGGGGAGCTGTTTTTT. Residues: CASSLREREKNTGELFF.

The rearrangement links TRBV25-1 to TRBJ1-4, with D unclear. Germline V gene lookup returns CDR1 MGHDK and CDR2 SYGVNS. Trimming cost V 6 bases and J 7 bases, with 6 bases left between them. This CDR3 comprises 11 residues. For the CDR3, the DNA is TGTGCCAGCAGCTCGGTTGAAAAACTGTTTTTT. Protein sequence: CASSSVEKLFF.

V is TRBV12-3 or TRBV12-4 and J is TRBJ2-3; D unclear. Trimming took 3 bases from V and 2 from J, leaving 6 bases between them. There are 13 residues in the CDR3. CDR3 residues: CASSFAVTDTQYF. CDR3 sequence (DNA): TGTGCCAGCAGTTTTGCTGTCACAGATACGCAGTATTTT.

V gene TRBV9 combines with J gene TRBJ2-1; 9 positions match TRBD1. This CDR3 is 15 amino acids long. The germline V gene encodes CDR1 SGDLS and CDR2 YYNGEE. V was pared by 1 base and J by 7 bases, with 6 bases of the junction left unmatched. The CDR3: CASSVQGQGGNEQFF. Written as DNA, the CDR3 is TGTGCCAGCAGCGTACAGGGACAGGGAGGGAATGAGCAGTTCTTC.

This chain connects TRBV4-1 to TRBJ1-1, with D uncertain. The germline V gene has CDR1 MGHRA and CDR2 YSYEKL. This CDR3 is 16 amino acids long. The V and J ends lost 0 bases and 2 bases respectively, with 13 bases between them. The CDR3 here is CASSQEVPRHNTEAFF. CDR3 coding DNA: TGCGCCAGCAGCCAAGAAGTTCCCAGGCATAACACTGAAGCTTTCTTT.

Details on this clonotype: This may stem from a read error, because a much larger clone lies one nucleotide away. The genes are TRBV5-4 and TRBJ2-7; unclear D gene. Germline V CDR1 and CDR2: SGHNT, YYREEE (reference sequence). The CDR3 extends over 13 amino acids. The V and J ends lost 5 bases and 0 bases respectively, with 9 bases between them. Here the CDR3 reads CASSFGHSYEQYF. CDR3 nucleotide sequence: TGTGCCAGCAGTTTTGGGCACTCCTACGAGCAGTACTTC.

The chain couples TRBV12-3 or TRBV12-4 to TRBJ2-7; the D is unclear. The CDR3 covers 15 residues. V lost 4 bases, J lost 2 bases, and 15 bases lay in between. CDR3 DNA: TGTGCCAGCAGTTCCCCCCGGGCGACAACCTACGAGCAGTACTTC. It encodes CASSSPRATTYEQYF.

In its sample, this clonotype was seen a few times. The chain uses TRBV11-2 and TRBJ1-1, with D possibly being TRBD1 (5 bases). V was trimmed by 2 bases and J by 0 bases, leaving 10 bases between them. CDR1 and CDR2 from the germline V gene are SGHAT and FQNNGV. CDR3 length: 15 residues. The CDR3: CASSLTGSMNTEAFF. The CDR3 region has the DNA TGTGCCAGCAGCTTAACAGGATCCATGAACACTGAAGCTTTCTTT.

Only a few counts were recorded for this clonotype. The genes are TRBV7-9 and TRBJ2-7; D is perhaps TRBD1 (6 bases). The length of the CDR3 is 14 residues. Trimming took off 5 bases at V and 2 bases at J, with 13 bases between the two ends. The germline V gene encodes CDR1 SEHNR and CDR2 FQNEAQ (reference sequence). The CDR3 loop reads CASSPGQRPYEQYF. The CDR3 coding sequence is TGTGCCAGCAGCCCCGGACAGCGACCCTACGAGCAGTACTTC.

This clonotype was picked up many times. CDR3 region: CSVIPGLAVLNEQFF. CDR3 DNA sequence: TGCAGCGTTATCCCGGGACTAGCGGTTCTAAATGAGCAGTTCTTC. V gene TRBV29-1 combines with J gene TRBJ2-1, with 11 bases lining up with TRBD2. V lost 5 bases to trimming and J lost 7 bases; unmatched junction nucleotides: 10. The CDR3 is 15 amino acids. Germline V gene sequence: CDR1 SQVTM, CDR2 ANQGSEA.